This T cell receptor (beta chain) was captured in a study of blood T cell repertoires in COVID-19. In the study overall: The samples span acute and convalescent COVID-19 from the United States, Italy and Spain. PBMCs, B-cell-depleted T cells, or T cells were the source of the cDNA or gDNA that made up the material.

How the authors handled the data: Estimation of nucleated cell counts relied on the amplification of reference gene primers. Clones were sequenced by immunoSEQ multiplex PCR, and TCRdb holds only the in-frame ones, with some missing. V and J calls and clone size are as listed in that table; D and trimming were resolved from the DNA. The sample comprises roughly 150,000 clones, about 91% of which are singletons, and about 28% rests with the top ten. Looked up from germline, CDR1 is MGHRA and CDR2 is YSYEKL. V was shortened by 6 bases and J by 4 bases, with 15 bases between the two germline ends. The CDR3 has 14 amino acids.

This sequence originates from a human donor in a cohort sampled during active COVID-19. The sample comprised peripheral blood. V usage is TRBV4-1 and J usage is TRBJ1-1, with D tentatively TRBD1 (6 bases). This chain's CDR3 is CASSKGTGSTEAFF. The CDR3 bases are TGCGCCAGCAGTAAGGGCACAGGGAGCACTGAAGCTTTCTTT.